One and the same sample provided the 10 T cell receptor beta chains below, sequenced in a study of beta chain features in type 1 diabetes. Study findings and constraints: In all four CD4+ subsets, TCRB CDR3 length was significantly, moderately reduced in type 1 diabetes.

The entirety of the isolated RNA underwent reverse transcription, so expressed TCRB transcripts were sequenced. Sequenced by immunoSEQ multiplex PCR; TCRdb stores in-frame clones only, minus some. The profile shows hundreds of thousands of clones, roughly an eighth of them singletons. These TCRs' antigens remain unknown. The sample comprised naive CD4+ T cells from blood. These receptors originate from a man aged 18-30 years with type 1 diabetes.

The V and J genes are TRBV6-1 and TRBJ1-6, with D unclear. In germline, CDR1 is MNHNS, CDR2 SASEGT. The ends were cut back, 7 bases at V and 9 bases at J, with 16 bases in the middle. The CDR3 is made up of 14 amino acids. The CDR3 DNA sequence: TGTGCCAGCAATCCTACCATCCCGAGTTCACCCCTCCACTTT. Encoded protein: CASNPTIPSSPLHF.

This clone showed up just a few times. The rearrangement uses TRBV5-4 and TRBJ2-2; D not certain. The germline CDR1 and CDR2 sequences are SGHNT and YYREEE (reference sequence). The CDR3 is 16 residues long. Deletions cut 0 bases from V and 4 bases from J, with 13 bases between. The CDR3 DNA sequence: TGTGCCAGCAGCTTGGCTTCTTTAGCATCCACCGGGGAGCTGTTTTTT. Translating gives CASSLASLASTGELFF.

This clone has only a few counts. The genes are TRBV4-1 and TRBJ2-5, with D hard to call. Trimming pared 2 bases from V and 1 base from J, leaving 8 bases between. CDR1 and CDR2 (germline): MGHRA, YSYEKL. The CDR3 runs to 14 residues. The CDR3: CASSQNRAQETQYF. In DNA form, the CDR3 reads TGCGCCAGCAGCCAAAATCGGGCCCAAGAGACCCAGTACTTC.

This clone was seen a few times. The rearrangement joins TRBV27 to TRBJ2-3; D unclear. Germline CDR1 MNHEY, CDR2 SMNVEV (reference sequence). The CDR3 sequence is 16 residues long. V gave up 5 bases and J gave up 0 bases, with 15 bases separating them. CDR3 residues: CASSRTDYVSTDTQYF. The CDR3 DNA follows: TGTGCCAGCAGTCGGACGGATTACGTTAGCACAGATACGCAGTATTTT.

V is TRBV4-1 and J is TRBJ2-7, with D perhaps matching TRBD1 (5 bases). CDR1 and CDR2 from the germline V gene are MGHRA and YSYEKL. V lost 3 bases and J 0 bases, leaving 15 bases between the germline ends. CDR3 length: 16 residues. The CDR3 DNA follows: TGCGCCAGCAGCCAGGGGCCGGGCGGCAGCTCCTACGAGCAGTACTTC. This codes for CASSQGPGGSSYEQYF.

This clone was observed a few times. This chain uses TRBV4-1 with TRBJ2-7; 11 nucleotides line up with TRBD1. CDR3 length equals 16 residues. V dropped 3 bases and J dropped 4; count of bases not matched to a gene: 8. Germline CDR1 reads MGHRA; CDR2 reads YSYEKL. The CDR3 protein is CASSQKNGQGAYEQYF. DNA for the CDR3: TGCGCCAGCAGCCAGAAGAATGGACAGGGGGCGTACGAGCAGTACTTC.

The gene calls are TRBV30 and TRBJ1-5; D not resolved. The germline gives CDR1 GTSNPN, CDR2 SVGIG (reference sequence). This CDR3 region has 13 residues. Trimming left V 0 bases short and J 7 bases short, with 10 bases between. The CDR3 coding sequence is TGTGCCTGGAGTGTTTTATCGGGGCAGCCCCAGCATTTT. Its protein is CAWSVLSGQPQHF.

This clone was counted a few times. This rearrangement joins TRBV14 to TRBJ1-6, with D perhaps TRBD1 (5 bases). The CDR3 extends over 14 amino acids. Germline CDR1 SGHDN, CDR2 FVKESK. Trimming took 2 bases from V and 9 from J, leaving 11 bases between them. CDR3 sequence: CASSQQGTSSPLHF. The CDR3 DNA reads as TGTGCCAGCAGCCAACAAGGGACTAGTTCACCCCTCCACTTT.

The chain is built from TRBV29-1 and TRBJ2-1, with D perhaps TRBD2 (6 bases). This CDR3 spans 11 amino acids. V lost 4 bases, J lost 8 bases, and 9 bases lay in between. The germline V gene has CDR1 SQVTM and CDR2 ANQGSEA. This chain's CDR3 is CSVGGVYEQFF. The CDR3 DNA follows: TGCAGCGTTGGGGGGGTCTATGAGCAGTTCTTC.

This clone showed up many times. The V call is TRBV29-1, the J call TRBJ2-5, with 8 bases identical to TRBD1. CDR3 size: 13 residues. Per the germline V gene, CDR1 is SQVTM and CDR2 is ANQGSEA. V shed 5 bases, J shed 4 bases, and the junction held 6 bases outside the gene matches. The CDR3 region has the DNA TGCAGCGTTCAGACAGGGGTGGGAGAGACCCAGTACTTC. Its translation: CSVQTGVGETQYF.